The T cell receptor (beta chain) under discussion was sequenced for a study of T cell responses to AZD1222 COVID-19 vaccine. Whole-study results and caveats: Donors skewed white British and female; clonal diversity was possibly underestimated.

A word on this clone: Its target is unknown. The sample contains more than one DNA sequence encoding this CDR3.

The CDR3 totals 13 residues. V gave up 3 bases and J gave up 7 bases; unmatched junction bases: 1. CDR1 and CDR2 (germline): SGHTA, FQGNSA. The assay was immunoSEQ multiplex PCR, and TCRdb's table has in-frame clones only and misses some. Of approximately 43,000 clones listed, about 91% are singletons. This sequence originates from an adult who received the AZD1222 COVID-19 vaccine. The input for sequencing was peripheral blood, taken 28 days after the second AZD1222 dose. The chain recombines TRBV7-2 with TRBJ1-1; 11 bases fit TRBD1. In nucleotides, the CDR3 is TGTGCCAGCAGCTTGGGACAGGGGGGTGAAGCTTTCTTT. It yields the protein CASSLGQGGEAFF.